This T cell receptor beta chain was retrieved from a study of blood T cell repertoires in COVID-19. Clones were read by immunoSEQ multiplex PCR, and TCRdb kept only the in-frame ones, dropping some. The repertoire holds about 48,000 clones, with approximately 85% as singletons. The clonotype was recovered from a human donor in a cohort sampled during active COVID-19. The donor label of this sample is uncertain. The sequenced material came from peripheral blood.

CDR3 region: CASRTPGGYETQYF. CDR3 bases: TGTGCCAGCAGAACCCCGGGGGGCTATGAGACCCAGTACTTC. The chain uses TRBV6-5 and TRBJ2-5; possible D gene TRBD2, 7 bases. V was shortened by 6 bases and J by 5 bases, with 16 bases between the two germline ends. This CDR3 comprises 14 residues. The germline CDR1 and CDR2 sequences are MNHEY and SVGAGI.